A selection of T cell receptor beta chains follows, all from one sample in a study of T cell responses to AZD1222 COVID-19 vaccine. This table comes from immunoSEQ multiplex PCR, and its TCRdb copy is limited to in-frame clones, with some not included. The sample holds around 110,000 clones; 90% to 95% are singletons and the top ten take 2.5% to 3.5%. The sequences come from peripheral blood, collected on day 0 of AZD1222 vaccination. The receptor source for this set is an adult in good health. CDR3s include the opening cysteine and the closing phenylalanine or tryptophan. The order of the fields is CDR3 protein, J gene, V gene.

CASRGIYNSPLHF,TRBJ1-6,TRBV28
CASSLAANYGYTF,TRBJ1-2,TRBV11-2
CASSWDRDQPQHF,TRBJ1-5,TRBV27
CASTPGDGLNYGYTF,TRBJ1-2,TRBV6-5
CASSLSGEGYTF,TRBJ1-2,TRBV7-9
CASSPDPGQLSGANVLTF,TRBJ2-6,TRBV19
CASSESVSAMNTEAFF,TRBJ1-1,TRBV25-1
CASSQDGGRHPLEQYF,TRBJ2-7,TRBV4-2
CASSLGGGNSGANVLTF,TRBJ2-6,TRBV7-2
CASSRVGTANTEAFF,TRBJ1-1,TRBV19
CASPVRSPYGYTF,TRBJ1-2,TRBV23-1
CSVELGASGEKLFF,TRBJ1-4,TRBV29-1
CASRGRLAGFYPYEQYF,TRBJ2-7,TRBV27
CASSFSLGEQFF,TRBJ2-1,TRBV27
CASSPGTDSGNTIYF,TRBJ1-3,TRBV6-5
CASSLSRTATEAFF,TRBJ1-1,TRBV7-9
CASSFQSSGIGEQYF,TRBJ2-7,TRBV28
CASSLRWALPFFF,TRBJ1-4,TRBV6-6
CASSLGGGEAFF,TRBJ1-1,TRBV7-3
CASSSGPSRSLSYEQYF,TRBJ2-7,TRBV7-6
CASTADGGTGFGNTF,TRBJ1-2,TRBV19
CAISPPGGSEPGELFF,TRBJ2-2,TRBV10-3
CASSVSGGSSGNTIYF,TRBJ1-3,TRBV5-8
CASSGPAQSRGQYF,TRBJ2-7,TRBV2
CASEGLAGEGEQYF,TRBJ2-7,TRBV3-1/TRBV3-2
CASSLEGSGYTF,TRBJ1-2,TRBV5-1
CATSVSGGTDTQYF,TRBJ2-3,TRBV24-1